These 10 T cell receptor beta chains came from one sample sequenced in a study of blood T cell dynamics during melanoma immunotherapy. This table comes from immunoSEQ multiplex PCR, and its TCRdb copy is limited to in-frame clones, with some not included. The profile shows about 6,700 clones, approximately 85% of them singletons. Indicated time point: week 3, after first cycle of checkpoint inhibitor. Sample: blood, taken from a patient treated with checkpoint blockade. The receptor set was obtained from a human donor with melanoma. Some clones in this sample may be carry-over from other donors' samples.

The J gene is TRBJ2-1, the V gene TRBV19, with 8 bases identical to TRBD1. Germline V CDR1 and CDR2: LNHDA, SQIVND (reference sequence). The V segment lost 3 bases and the J segment 5 bases; nucleotides outside the gene matches: 6. The CDR3 has 15 residues. CDR3 nucleotide sequence: TGTGCCAGTAGTATTGGCAGGGGGCCGAACAATGAGCAGTTCTTC. Its protein is CASSIGRGPNNEQFF.

As concerns this clone: Germline and junction disagree at one end, which may indicate a read error. DNA for the CDR3: TGTGCCTGGACAGGGGCCCAAACCGTGGAGCTGTTTTTT. Translating gives CAWTGAQTVELFF. The rearrangement joins TRBV30 to TRBJ2-2, with a tentative D call TRBD1 (6 bases). This CDR3 contains 13 residues. Germline V gene lookup returns CDR1 GTSNPN and CDR2 SVGIG (reference sequence).

This sequence joins TRBV7-2 and TRBJ2-2, with D unresolved. The CDR3 loop spans 15 amino acids. Germline-derived CDR1 and CDR2 are SGHTA and FQGNSA. V lost 5 bases and J 0 bases, leaving 10 bases between the germline ends. The CDR3 nucleotides are TGTGCCAGCAGCCCTCGAGTTTCGAACACCGGGGAGCTGTTTTTT. This gives the protein CASSPRVSNTGELFF.

This clone is a singleton in its sample. J is TRBJ2-3 and V is TRBV10-2; D gene uncertain. Germline CDR1 and CDR2: WSHSY and SAAADI. The CDR3 has 12 amino acids. V dropped 3 bases and J dropped 4 bases, with 5 bases sitting between them. The CDR3 sequence is CASSDDPDTQYF. DNA for the CDR3: TGCGCCAGCAGTGATGACCCAGATACGCAGTATTTT.

This chain uses TRBV19 with TRBJ1-1; D perhaps matches TRBD1 (5 bases). Germline V lookup: CDR1 LNHDA, CDR2 SQIVND (reference sequence). CDR3 length: 15 residues. The V gene lost 7 bases and the J gene lost 5 bases, with 20 bases spanning the gap. The CDR3 nucleotides read TGTGCCAGTATGAAGGGGATGCTGTTAGTGACTGAAGCTTTCTTT. Amino acids: CASMKGMLLVTEAFF.

This chain uses TRBV11-2 with TRBJ1-1, with 7 nucleotides matching TRBD1. Per the germline V gene, CDR1 is SGHAT and CDR2 is FQNNGV. This CDR3 has 13 amino acids. V was clipped by 1 base and J by 5 bases; unmatched bases: 1. DNA of the CDR3: TGTGCCAGCAGCTTAGTCAGGGGGACTGAAGCTTTCTTT. It codes for CASSLVRGTEAFF.

V and J are TRBV7-2 and TRBJ1-2; possible D gene TRBD1, 5 bases. Trimming left V 5 bases short and J 8 bases short, with 15 bases between. Germline values: CDR1 SGHTA, CDR2 FQGNSA. The CDR3 consists of 13 residues. The CDR3 DNA is TGTGCCAGCAGCAAGGGCCAGGGAGACGGCTACACCTTC. Protein sequence: CASSKGQGDGYTF.

The rearrangement joins TRBV5-1 to TRBJ2-7, with D unresolved. CDR1 and CDR2 from the germline V gene are SGHRS and YFSETQ. The CDR3 has 11 amino acids. V lost 5 bases and J lost 3, with 6 bases in between. CDR3 amino acids: CASRGSYEQYF. In DNA, the CDR3 is TGCGCCAGCAGGGGCAGCTACGAGCAGTACTTC.

The chain couples TRBV5-4 to TRBJ2-1, with TRBD1 matching over 9 bases. The CDR3 contains 16 residues. Germline V CDR1 and CDR2: SGHNT, YYREEE (reference sequence). The trim removed 3 bases at V and 0 bases at J, leaving 4 bases unmatched. CDR3: CASSSYRGPSYNEQFF. The CDR3 DNA follows: TGTGCCAGCAGCTCGTACAGGGGGCCCTCCTACAATGAGCAGTTCTTC.

The chain joins TRBV7-8 to TRBJ2-1; perhaps TRBD1 as D (6 bases). The CDR3 length is 16 residues. Trimming took off 5 bases at V and 0 bases at J, with 14 bases between the two ends. CDR1 SGHVS and CDR2 FQNEAQ come from the germline V gene. The CDR3 sequence: CASSPATGSSYNEQFF. Here the CDR3 DNA reads TGTGCCAGCAGCCCCGCTACAGGGAGCTCCTACAATGAGCAGTTCTTC.